In its sample, the clone carrying this T cell receptor beta chain was seen many times. Its target is not known. This entry comes from a study of glioma-infiltrating T cells after dendritic cell vaccination. Turning to the study itself: Autologous tumor lysate-pulsed dendritic cell vaccination was given between the early 2000s and the early 2010s.

Input was 1.5 to 2.5 ug genomic DNA, or all available if less. Sequenced by immunoSEQ multiplex PCR; TCRdb stores in-frame clones only, minus some. The data hold about 87,000 clones, with roughly four fifths observed a single time. Regarding time point: after dendritic cell vaccination, including at tumor progression/relapse. Only patients with spare fresh-frozen tumor and over two years of follow-up were included. The study, taken as a whole, reports: Survival was not directly related to TCR clonality in these patients.

The CDR3 runs to 18 residues. V was clipped by 9 bases and J by 1 base; unmatched bases: 21. Per germline, CDR1 SGHTS and CDR2 YDEGEE. The sequence was collected from a human donor with glioblastoma. Sequences were derived from blood, sampled after dendritic cell vaccination. The V gene is TRBV5-8, the J gene TRBJ1-1, with 7 bases identical to TRBD1. CDR3 nucleotides: TGTGCCACCATAGGGGGACAGATCTACGTTTTTGAGAACACTGAAGCTTTCTTT. This gives the protein CATIGGQIYVFENTEAFF. The full variable domain, completed using reference TRBV5-8 and TRBJ1-1, is EAGVTQSPTHLIKTRGQQATLRCSPISGHTSVYWYQQALGLGLQFLLWYDEGEERNRGNFPPRFSGRQFPNYSSELNVNALELEDSALYLCATIGGQIYVFENTEAFFGQGTRLTVV.